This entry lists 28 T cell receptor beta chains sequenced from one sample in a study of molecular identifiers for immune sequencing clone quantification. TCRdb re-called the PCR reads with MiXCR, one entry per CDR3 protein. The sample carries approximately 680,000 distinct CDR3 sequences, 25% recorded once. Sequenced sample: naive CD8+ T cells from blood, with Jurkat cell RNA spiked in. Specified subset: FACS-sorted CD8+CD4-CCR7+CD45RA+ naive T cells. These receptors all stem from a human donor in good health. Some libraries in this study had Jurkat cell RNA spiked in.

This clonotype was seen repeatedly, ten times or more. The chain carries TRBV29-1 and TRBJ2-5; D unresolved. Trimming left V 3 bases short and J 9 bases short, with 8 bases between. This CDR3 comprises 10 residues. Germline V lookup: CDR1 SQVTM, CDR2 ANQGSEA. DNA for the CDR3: TGCAGCGTTGAGCTGACGGCCCAGTACTTC. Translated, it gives CSVELTAQYF.

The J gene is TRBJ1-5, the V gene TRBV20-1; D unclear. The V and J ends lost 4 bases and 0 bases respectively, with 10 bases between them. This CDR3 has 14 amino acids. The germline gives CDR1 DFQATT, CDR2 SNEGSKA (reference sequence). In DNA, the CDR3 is TGCAGTGCTAAAGGTAGTAATAGCAATCAGCCCCAGCATTTT. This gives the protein CSAKGSNSNQPQHF.

The CDR3 reads CASSPRATYNSPLHF. The DNA of the CDR3 is TGTGCCAGCAGTCCCCGGGCCACCTATAATTCACCCCTCCACTTT. The chain links TRBV28 to TRBJ1-6, with no clear D. Germline loops: CDR1 MDHEN, CDR2 SYDVKM. Trimming stripped 5 bases from V and 2 bases from J, with 10 bases between. This CDR3 has 15 residues.

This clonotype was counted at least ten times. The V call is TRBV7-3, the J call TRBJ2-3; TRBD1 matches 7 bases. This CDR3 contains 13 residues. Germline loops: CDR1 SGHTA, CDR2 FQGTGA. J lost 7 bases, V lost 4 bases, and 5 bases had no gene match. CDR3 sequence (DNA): TGTGCCAGCAGCTCTGACAGGGAGTATACGCAGTATTTT. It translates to CASSSDREYTQYF.

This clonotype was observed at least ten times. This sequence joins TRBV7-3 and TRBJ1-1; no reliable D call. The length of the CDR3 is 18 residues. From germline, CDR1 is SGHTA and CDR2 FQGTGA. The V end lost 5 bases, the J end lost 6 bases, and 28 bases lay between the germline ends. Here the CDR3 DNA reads TGTGCCAGCAGCCCAGACTCTTTCGTGGGTCGCTCAGATGCTGAAGCTTTCTTT. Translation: CASSPDSFVGRSDAEAFF.

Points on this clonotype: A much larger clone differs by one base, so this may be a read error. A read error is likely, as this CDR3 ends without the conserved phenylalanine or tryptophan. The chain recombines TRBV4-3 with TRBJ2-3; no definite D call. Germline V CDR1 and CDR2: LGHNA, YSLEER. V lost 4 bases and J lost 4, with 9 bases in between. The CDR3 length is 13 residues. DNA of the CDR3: TGCGCCAGCAGCCCGACTTGGTCAGATACGCAGTATTGT. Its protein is CASSPTWSDTQYC.

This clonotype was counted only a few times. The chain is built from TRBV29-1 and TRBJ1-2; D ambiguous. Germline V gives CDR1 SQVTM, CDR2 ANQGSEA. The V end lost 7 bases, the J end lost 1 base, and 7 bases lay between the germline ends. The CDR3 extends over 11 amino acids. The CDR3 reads CSGADNYGYTF. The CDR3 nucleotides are TGCAGCGGGGCGGATAACTATGGCTACACCTTC.

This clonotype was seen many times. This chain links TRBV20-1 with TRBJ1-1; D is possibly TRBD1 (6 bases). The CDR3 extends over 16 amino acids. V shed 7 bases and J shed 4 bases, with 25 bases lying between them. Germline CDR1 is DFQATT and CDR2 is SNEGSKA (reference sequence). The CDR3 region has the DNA TGCAGTGTCAACCGGGAAACAGGGCCTAAGGGCACTGAAGCTTTCTTT. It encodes CSVNRETGPKGTEAFF.

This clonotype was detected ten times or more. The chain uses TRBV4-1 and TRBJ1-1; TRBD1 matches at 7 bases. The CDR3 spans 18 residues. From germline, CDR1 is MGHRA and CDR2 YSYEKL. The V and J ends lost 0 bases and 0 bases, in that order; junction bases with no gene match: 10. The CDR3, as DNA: TGCGCCAGCAGCCAAGATCTCCACAGGGGCGAGATGAACACTGAAGCTTTCTTT. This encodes CASSQDLHRGEMNTEAFF.

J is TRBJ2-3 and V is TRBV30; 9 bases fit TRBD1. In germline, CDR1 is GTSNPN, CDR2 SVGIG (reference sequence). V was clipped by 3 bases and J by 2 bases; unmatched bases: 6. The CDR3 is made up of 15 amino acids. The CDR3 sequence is CAWREGQGATDTQYF. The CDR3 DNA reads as TGTGCCTGGAGGGAGGGACAGGGAGCCACAGATACGCAGTATTTT.

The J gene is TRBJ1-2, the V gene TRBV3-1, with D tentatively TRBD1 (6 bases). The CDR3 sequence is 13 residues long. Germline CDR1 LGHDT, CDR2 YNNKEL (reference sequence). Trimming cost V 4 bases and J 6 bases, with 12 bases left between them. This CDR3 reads CASSPHWTDGYTF. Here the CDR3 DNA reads TGTGCCAGCAGCCCCCACTGGACAGATGGCTACACCTTC.

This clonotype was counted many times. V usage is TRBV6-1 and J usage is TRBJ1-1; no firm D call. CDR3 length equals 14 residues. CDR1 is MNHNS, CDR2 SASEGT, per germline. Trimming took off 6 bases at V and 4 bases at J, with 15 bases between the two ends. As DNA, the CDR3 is TGTGCCAGCAGGGCGGACGTGATGATCACTGAAGCTTTCTTT. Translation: CASRADVMITEAFF.

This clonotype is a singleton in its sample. CDR3 protein: CAISEPGLAGVTYNEQFF. The CDR3 bases are TGTGCCATCAGTGAACCGGGACTAGCGGGAGTAACCTACAATGAGCAGTTCTTC. This chain connects TRBV10-3 to TRBJ2-1, with TRBD2 matching 14 bases. V trimming: 3 bases; J trimming: 2 bases; junction bases outside the gene matches: 6. This CDR3 spans 18 amino acids. Germline CDR1 reads ENHRY; CDR2 reads SYGVKD.

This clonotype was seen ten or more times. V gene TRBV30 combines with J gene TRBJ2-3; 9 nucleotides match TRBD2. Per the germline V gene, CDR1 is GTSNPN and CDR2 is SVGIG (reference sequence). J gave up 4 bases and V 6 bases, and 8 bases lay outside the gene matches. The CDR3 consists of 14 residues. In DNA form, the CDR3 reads TGTGCCTGCCGCGTAGCGGGAGCGGCAGATACGCAGTATTTT. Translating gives CACRVAGAADTQYF. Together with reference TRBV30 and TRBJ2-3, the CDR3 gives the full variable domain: SQTIHQWPATLVQPVGSPLSLECTVEGTSNPNLYWYRQAAGRGLQLLFYSVGIGQISSEVPQNLSASRPQDRQFILSSKKLLLSDSGFYLCACRVAGAADTQYFGPGTRLTVL.

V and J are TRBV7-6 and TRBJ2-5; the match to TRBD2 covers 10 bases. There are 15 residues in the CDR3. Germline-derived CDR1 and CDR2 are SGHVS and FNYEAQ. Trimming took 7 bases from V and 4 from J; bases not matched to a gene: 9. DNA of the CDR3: TGTGCCAGCACATTCAGCGGGGGGGCCCTAGAGACCCAGTACTTC. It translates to CASTFSGGALETQYF.

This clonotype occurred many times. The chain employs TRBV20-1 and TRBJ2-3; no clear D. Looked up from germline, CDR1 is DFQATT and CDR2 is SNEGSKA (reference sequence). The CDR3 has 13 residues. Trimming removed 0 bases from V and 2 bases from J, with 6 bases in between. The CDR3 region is CSAREGITDTQYF. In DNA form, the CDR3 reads TGCAGTGCTAGAGAGGGTATCACAGATACGCAGTATTTT.

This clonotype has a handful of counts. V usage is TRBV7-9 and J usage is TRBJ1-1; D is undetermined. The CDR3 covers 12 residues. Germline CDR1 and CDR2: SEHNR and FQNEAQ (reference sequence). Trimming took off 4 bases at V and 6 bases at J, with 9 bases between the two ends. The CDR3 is CASSSMTAEAFF. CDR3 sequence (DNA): TGTGCCAGCAGCTCCATGACCGCTGAAGCTTTCTTT.

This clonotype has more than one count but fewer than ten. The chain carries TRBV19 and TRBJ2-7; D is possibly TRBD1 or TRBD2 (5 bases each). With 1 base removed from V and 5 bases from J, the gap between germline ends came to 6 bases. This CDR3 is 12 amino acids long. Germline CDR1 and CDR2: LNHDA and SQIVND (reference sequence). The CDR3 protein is CASSIGGDEQYF. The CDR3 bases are TGTGCCAGTAGTATAGGAGGGGACGAGCAGTACTTC. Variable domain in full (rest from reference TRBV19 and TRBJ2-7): DGGITQSPKYLFRKEGQNVTLSCEQNLNHDAMYWYRQDPGQGLRLIYYSQIVNDFQKGDIAEGYSVSREKKESFPLTVTSAQKNPTAFYLCASSIGGDEQYFGPGTRLTVT.

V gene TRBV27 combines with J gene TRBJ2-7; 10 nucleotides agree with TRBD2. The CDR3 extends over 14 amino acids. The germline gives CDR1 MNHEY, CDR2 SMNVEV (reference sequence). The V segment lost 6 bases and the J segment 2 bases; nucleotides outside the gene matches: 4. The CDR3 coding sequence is TGTGCCAGCAGGCCACTAGCGGGACCCTACGAGCAGTACTTC. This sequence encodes CASRPLAGPYEQYF.

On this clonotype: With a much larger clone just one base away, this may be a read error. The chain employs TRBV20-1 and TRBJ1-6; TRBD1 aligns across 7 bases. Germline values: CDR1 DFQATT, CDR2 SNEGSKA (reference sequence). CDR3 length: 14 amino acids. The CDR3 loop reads CSARETGYNSPLPF. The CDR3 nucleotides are TGCAGTGCTAGGGAGACAGGGTATAATTCACCCCTCCCCTTT.

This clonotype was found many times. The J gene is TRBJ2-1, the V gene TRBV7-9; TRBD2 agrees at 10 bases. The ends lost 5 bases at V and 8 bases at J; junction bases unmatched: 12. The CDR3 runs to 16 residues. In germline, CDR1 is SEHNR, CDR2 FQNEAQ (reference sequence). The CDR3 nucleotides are TGTGCCAGCAGCCCCAAGGAGGGACTAGCGATCGATGAGCAGTTCTTC. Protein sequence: CASSPKEGLAIDEQFF.

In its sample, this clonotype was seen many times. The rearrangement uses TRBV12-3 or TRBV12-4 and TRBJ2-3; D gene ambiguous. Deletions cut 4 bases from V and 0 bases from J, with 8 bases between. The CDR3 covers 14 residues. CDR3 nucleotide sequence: TGTGCCAGCAGTTGGGATACTAGCACAGATACGCAGTATTTT. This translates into CASSWDTSTDTQYF.

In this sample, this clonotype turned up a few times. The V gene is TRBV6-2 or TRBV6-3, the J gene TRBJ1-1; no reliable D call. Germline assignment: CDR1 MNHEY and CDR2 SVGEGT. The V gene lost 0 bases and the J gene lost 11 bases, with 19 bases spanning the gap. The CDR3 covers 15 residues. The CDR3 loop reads CASSYSQQFEHSAFF. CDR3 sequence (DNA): TGTGCCAGCAGTTACTCTCAACAGTTTGAACACTCGGCTTTCTTT.

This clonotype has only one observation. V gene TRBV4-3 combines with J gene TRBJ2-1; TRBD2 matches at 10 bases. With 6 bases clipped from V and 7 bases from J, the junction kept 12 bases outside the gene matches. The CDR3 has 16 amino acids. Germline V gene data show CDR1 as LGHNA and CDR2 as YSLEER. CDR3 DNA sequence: TGCGCCAGCAGGCTCTTCTTAGCGGGAGGACAGAATGAGCAGTTCTTC. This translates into CASRLFLAGGQNEQFF.

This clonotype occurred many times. The CDR3, as DNA: TGTGCCAGCAGTTTTCGGCGTCTGCCTGAAGCTTTCTTT. Translated: CASSFRRLPEAFF. The chain couples TRBV28 to TRBJ1-1; D call uncertain. The CDR3 covers 13 residues. Trimming removed 3 bases from V and 6 bases from J, with 11 bases in between. Germline V gives CDR1 MDHEN, CDR2 SYDVKM.

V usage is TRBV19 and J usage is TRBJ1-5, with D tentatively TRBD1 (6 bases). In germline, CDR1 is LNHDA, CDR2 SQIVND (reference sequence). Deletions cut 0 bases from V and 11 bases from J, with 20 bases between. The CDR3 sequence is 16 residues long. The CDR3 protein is CASSIDLPGAGYTQHF. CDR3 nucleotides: TGTGCCAGTAGTATAGATCTCCCGGGGGCTGGTTATACCCAGCATTTT.

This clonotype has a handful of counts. CDR3 protein: CSAPLGGAYNEQFF. The CDR3 DNA is TGCAGTGCACCGCTAGGGGGCGCCTACAATGAGCAGTTCTTC. This sequence joins TRBV20-1 and TRBJ2-1; 7 bases line up with TRBD1. The CDR3 runs 14 residues. Germline-derived CDR1 and CDR2 are DFQATT and SNEGSKA (reference sequence). After removal of 6 bases from V and 2 bases from J, the junction contained 7 bases not matched to a gene.

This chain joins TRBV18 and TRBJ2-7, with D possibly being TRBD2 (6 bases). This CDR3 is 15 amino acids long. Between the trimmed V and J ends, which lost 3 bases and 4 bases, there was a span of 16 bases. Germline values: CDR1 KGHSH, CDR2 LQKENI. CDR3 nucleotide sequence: TGTGCCAGCTCACCTAGTCTCCGGGGGTGGTACGAGCAGTACTTC. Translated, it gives CASSPSLRGWYEQYF.